This T cell receptor (beta chain) was obtained from a study of CD8 T cells in ankylosing spondylitis (dated by TCRdb to between 2016 and 2019). For the study in its entirety: The study set out to find disease-linked TCR variants by profiling T cell receptor beta repertoires in ankylosing spondylitis patients and healthy donors. The full study cohort comprised around 23 ankylosing spondylitis patients and 110 or so healthy donors. Peripheral blood was sampled, and synovial fluid was additionally collected from ankylosing spondylitis patients. Overall results and qualifications from the work: According to the report, matched synovial fluid samples from ankylosing spondylitis patients were significantly enriched for the disease-linked clones. The disease-linked clones showed a CD8+ phenotype and occurred at relatively low frequencies in peripheral blood. A TCR beta motif made up of eight or nine highly homologous amino acid variants appeared to be characteristic of blood from ankylosing spondylitis patients. Some motif variants had previously been reported in the synovial fluid and blood of reactive arthritis patients, which suggests shared mechanisms of disease initiation.

This clonotype was counted at least ten times. No cognate antigen has been identified for it. Nothing much larger sits one base from this clone, and base qualities are not available. This sample was sequenced with an Illumina HiSeq 2500. Quantitative 5'-RACE with molecular barcodes was used to prepare TCR beta libraries. Processing in the source paper ran as follows. A new computational method, built on a probabilistic model of VDJ rearrangement, was used to identify disease-linked TCR variants. The raw public reads went through TCRdb reprocessing: fastp at Q25, MiXCR clone calling, in-frame beta chains kept. Identical CDR3 proteins give one entry, which carries the most common genes and DNA. In this record, the V and J calls reflect TCRdb's handling and not the investigators' own analysis. The sample records about 52,000 distinct CDR3 sequences, 7.4% of which are singletons. The ten largest account for over 6.5% of the sample.

From cysteine to phenylalanine, the CDR3 is 16 amino acids long. Of all the DNA, just the CDR3 is kept, 48 bases in frame from base 1. From V the trimming removes 7 bases and from J it removes 2 bases, while the gene matches leave 12 bases of the junction unaccounted for. Based on the germline V gene (reference sequence), the CDR1 and CDR2 sequences are LNHDA and SQIVND. In this chain, TRBV19 is recombined with TRBJ1-1; 8 junctional bases match TRBD1. Sequenced: blood, either unsorted or a sorted T cell fraction (not recorded which). The clonotype originates from a female donor with ankylosing spondylitis or in good health (not recorded which). The DNA reads TGTGCCAGTATAGGATGGGCCGGGACAGGAAACACTGAAGCTTTCTTT. This codes for CASIGWAGTGNTEAFF.